This T cell receptor (beta chain) was documented in a study of blood T cell repertoires in COVID-19. Original analysis: Amplification of reference gene primers was used by the study to estimate nucleated cell counts. Sequenced by immunoSEQ multiplex PCR; TCRdb stores in-frame clones only, minus some. The DNA gave D and trimming, while V, J and clone size come from that table. Of fewer than 400,000 clones in the sample, more than 85% were seen once. This CDR3 spans 15 amino acids. Per germline, CDR1 MNHEY and CDR2 SVGAGI. The J segment lost 3 bases and the V segment lost 4 bases, leaving 6 bases of the junction unmatched.

The chain joins TRBV6-5 to TRBJ2-7; 10 bases align to TRBD1. The sample was PBMCs or T cells enriched from blood (not recorded which). The clonotype originates from a woman younger than 45 who had recovered from COVID-19. CDR3 loop: CASSSGQGGYYEQYF. The CDR3 nucleotides read TGTGCCAGCAGTTCCGGACAGGGGGGATACTACGAGCAGTACTTC.